This TCR beta chain was identified in a study of blood T cell repertoires in COVID-19. At the level of the study: The United States, Italy and Spain supplied acute and convalescent COVID-19 samples. In each case, the material was cDNA or gDNA derived from T cells, B-cell-depleted T cells, or PBMCs.

In the study's own analysis: Counts of nucleated cells, estimated from reference gene primer amplification, were obtained. Data came from immunoSEQ multiplex PCR; TCRdb stores just in-frame clones and leaves some out. V and J calls plus clone size are reproduced from that table; the DNA served to infer D and trimming. Of about 170,000 clones in the sample, roughly 86% were seen once. The CDR3 is made up of 17 amino acids. V was clipped by 0 bases and J by 2 bases, with 17 bases between them. CDR1 is MNHEY, CDR2 SMNVEV, per germline (reference sequence). This TCR was sampled from a man in his 70s with acute or convalescent COVID-19. V gene TRBV27 combines with J gene TRBJ2-7, with TRBD1 as a possible D gene (5 bases). Sequencing was done on a sample of peripheral blood. The DNA of the CDR3 is TGTGCCAGCAGTTTATCTCTTAACCAGGACAAGGCCTACGAGCAGTACTTC. Translation: CASSLSLNQDKAYEQYF.